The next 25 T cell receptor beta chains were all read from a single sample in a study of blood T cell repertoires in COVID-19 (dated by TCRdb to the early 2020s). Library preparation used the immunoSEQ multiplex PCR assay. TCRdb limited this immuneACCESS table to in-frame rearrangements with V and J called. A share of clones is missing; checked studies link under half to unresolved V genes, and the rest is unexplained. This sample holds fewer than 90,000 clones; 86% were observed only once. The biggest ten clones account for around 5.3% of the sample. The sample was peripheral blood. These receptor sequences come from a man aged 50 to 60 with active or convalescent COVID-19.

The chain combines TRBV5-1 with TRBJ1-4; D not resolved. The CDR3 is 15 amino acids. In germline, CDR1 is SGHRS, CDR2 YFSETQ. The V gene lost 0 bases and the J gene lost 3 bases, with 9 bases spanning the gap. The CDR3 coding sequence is TGCGCCAGCAGCTTGGAATCAGGCCCTAATGAAAAACTGTTTTTT. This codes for CASSLESGPNEKLFF. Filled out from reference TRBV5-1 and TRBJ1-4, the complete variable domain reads KAGVTQTPRYLIKTRGQQVTLSCSPISGHRSVSWYQQTPGQGLQFLFEYFSETQRNKGNFPGRFSGRQFSNSRSEMNVSTLELGDSALYLCASSLESGPNEKLFFGSGTQLSVL.

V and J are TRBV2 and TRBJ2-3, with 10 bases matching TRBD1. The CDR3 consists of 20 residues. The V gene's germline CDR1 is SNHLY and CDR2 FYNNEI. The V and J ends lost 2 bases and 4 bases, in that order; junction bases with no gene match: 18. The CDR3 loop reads CASSEPRGQGEGGRADTQYF. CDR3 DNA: TGTGCCAGCAGTGAACCCCGTGGACAGGGGGAGGGTGGACGCGCAGATACGCAGTATTTT.

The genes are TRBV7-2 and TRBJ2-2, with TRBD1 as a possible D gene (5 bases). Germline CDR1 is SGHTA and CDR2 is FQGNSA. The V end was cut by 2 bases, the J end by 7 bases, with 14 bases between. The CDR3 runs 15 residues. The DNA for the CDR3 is TGTGCCAGCAGCTTAATCCAGGGCGGTGGCGGGGAGCTGTTTTTT. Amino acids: CASSLIQGGGGELFF.

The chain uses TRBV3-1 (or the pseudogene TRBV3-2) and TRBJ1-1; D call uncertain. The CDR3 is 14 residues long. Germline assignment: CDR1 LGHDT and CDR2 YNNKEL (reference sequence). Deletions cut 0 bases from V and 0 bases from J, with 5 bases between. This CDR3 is CASSQDSVNTEAFF. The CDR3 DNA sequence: TGTGCCAGCAGCCAAGATTCAGTGAACACTGAAGCTTTCTTT.

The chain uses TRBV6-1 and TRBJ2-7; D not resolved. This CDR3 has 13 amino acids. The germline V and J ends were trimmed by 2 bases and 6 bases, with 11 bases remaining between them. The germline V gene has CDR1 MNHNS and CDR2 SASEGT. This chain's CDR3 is CASSEPVTPEQYF. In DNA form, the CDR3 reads TGTGCCAGCAGTGAACCCGTGACTCCCGAGCAGTACTTC.

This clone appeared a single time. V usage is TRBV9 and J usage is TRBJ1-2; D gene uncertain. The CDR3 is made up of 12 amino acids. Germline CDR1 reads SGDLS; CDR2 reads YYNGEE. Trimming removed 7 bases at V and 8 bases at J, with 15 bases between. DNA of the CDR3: TGTGCCAGCGGGTCCCAGTTGGAGGGCTACACCTTC. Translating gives CASGSQLEGYTF.

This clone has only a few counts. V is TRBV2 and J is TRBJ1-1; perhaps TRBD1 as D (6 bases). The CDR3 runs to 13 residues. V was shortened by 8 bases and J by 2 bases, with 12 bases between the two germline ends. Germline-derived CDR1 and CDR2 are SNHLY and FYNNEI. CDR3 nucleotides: TGTGCCAGCCTCGAGGGGGTTAACACTGAAGCTTTCTTT. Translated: CASLEGVNTEAFF.

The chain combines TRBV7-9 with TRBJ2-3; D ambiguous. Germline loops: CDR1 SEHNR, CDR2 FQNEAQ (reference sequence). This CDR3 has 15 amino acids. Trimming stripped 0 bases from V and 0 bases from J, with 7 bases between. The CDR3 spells CASSLAATSTDTQYF. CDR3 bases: TGTGCCAGCAGCTTAGCGGCAACCAGCACAGATACGCAGTATTTT.

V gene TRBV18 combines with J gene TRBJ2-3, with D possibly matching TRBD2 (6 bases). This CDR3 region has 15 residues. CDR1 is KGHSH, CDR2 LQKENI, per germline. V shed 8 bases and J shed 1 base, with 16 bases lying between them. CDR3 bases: TGTGCCAGCAAACCAGGAACGGGGGGCACAGATACGCAGTATTTT. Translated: CASKPGTGGTDTQYF.

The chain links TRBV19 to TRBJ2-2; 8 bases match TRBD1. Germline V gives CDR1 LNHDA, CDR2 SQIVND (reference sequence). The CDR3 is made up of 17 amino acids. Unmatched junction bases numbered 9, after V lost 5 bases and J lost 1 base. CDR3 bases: TGTGCCAGTAGTGCGTCTCAGGGGGCGGGGAACACCGGGGAGCTGTTTTTT. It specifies CASSASQGAGNTGELFF. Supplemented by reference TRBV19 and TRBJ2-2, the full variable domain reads DGGITQSPKYLFRKEGQNVTLSCEQNLNHDAMYWYRQDPGQGLRLIYYSQIVNDFQKGDIAEGYSVSREKKESFPLTVTSAQKNPTAFYLCASSASQGAGNTGELFFGEGSRLTVL.

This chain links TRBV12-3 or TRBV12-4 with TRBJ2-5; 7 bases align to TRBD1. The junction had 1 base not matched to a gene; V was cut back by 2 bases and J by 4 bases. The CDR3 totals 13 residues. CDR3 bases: TGTGCCAGCAGTTTACCAGGGGGAGAGACCCAGTACTTC. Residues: CASSLPGGETQYF.

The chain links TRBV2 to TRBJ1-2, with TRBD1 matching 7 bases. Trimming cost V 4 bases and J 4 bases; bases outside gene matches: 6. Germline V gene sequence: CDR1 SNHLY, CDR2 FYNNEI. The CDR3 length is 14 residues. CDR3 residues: CASSVDRDTYGYTF. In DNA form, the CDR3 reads TGTGCCAGCAGTGTCGACAGGGATACCTATGGCTACACCTTC.

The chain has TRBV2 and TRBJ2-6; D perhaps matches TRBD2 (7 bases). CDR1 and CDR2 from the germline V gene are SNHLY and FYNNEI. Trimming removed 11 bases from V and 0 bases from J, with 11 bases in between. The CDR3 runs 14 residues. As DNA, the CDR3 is TGTGCCGGGAGGGGGATCTCTGGGGCCAACGTCCTGACTTTC. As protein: CAGRGISGANVLTF.

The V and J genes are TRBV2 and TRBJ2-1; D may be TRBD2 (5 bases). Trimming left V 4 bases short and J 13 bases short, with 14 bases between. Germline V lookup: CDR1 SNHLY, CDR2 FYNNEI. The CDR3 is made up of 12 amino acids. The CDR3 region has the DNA TGTGCCAGCAGTGGTATTGGCCGGGGACAGTTCTTC. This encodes CASSGIGRGQFF.

CDR3 in amino acids: CASSGGDARSRELFF. The CDR3 coding sequence is TGCGCCAGCAGCGGGGGGGACGCCCGCTCCAGGGAGCTGTTTTTT. V is TRBV5-1 and J is TRBJ2-2; 7 bases fit TRBD2. The CDR3 loop spans 15 amino acids. The germline V gene has CDR1 SGHRS and CDR2 YFSETQ. The ends lost 4 bases at V and 9 bases at J; junction bases unmatched: 12.

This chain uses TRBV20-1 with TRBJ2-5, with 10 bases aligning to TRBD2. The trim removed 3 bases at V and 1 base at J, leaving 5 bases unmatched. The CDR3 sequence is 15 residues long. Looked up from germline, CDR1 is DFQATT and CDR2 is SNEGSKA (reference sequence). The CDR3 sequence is CSASPSGGTQETQYF. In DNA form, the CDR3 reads TGCAGTGCTAGTCCTAGCGGGGGCACCCAAGAGACCCAGTACTTC.

For the CDR3, the DNA is TGTGCCAGCAGCGCTAGGACAGGTTCCTACGAGCAGTACTTC. Translating it yields CASSARTGSYEQYF. The rearrangement joins TRBV5-6 to TRBJ2-7, with 7 positions matching TRBD1. Per germline, CDR1 SGHDT and CDR2 YYEEEE. The CDR3 contains 14 residues. V shed 4 bases and J 1 base; nucleotides not matched to a gene: 5. Based on the CDR3 plus reference TRBV5-6 and TRBJ2-7, the full variable domain is DAGVTQSPTHLIKTRGQQVTLRCSPKSGHDTVSWYQQALGQGPQFIFQYYEEEERQRGNFPDRFSGHQFPNYSSELNVNALLLGDSALYLCASSARTGSYEQYFGPGTRLTVT.

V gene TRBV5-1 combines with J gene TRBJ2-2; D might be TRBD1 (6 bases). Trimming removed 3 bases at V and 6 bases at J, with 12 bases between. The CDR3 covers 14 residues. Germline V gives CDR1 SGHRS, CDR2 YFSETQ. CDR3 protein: CASSSMTGAGELFF. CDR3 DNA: TGCGCCAGCAGCTCGATGACAGGTGCCGGGGAGCTGTTTTTT.

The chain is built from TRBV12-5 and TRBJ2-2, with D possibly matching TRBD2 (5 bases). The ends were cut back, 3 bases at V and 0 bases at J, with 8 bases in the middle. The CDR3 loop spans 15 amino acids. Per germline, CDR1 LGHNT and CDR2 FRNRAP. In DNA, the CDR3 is TGTGCTAGTGGTTTAGGAGGAGCGAACACCGGGGAGCTGTTTTTT. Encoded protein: CASGLGGANTGELFF.

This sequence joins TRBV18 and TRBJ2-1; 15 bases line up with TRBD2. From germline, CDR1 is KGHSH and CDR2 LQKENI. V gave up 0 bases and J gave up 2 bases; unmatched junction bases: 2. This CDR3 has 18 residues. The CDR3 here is CASSPPGLAGGTYNEQFF. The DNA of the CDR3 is TGTGCCAGCTCACCACCGGGACTAGCGGGGGGAACCTACAATGAGCAGTTCTTC.

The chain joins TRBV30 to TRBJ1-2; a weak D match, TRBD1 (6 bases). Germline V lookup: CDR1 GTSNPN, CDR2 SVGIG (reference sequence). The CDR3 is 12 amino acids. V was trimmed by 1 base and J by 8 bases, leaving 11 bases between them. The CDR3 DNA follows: TGTGCCTGGAGTGCGGGGCAGGGGGGCTACACCTTC. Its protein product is CAWSAGQGGYTF. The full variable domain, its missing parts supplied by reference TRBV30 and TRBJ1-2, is SQTIHQWPATLVQPVGSPLSLECTVEGTSNPNLYWYRQAAGRGLQLLFYSVGIGQISSEVPQNLSASRPQDRQFILSSKKLLLSDSGFYLCAWSAGQGGYTFGSGTRLTVV.

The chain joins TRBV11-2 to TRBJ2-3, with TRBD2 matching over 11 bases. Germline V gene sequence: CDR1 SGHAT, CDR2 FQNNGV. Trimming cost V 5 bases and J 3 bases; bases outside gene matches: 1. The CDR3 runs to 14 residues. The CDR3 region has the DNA TGTGCCAGCAGCACTAGCGGGGGAACAGATACGCAGTATTTT. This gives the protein CASSTSGGTDTQYF.

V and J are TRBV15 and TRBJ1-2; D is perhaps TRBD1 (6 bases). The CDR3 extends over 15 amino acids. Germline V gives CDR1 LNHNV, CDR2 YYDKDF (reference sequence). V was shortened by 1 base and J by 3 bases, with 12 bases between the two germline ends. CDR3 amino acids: CATSRGPSGDYGYTF. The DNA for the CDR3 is TGTGCCACCAGCAGAGGCCCATCAGGGGACTATGGCTACACCTTC.

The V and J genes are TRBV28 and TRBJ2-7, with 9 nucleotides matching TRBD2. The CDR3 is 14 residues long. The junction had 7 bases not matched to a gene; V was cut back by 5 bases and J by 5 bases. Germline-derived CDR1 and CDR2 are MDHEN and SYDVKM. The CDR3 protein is CASSPGTSYDEQYV. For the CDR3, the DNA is TGTGCCAGCAGTCCCGGGACTAGCTACGACGAGCAGTACGTC.

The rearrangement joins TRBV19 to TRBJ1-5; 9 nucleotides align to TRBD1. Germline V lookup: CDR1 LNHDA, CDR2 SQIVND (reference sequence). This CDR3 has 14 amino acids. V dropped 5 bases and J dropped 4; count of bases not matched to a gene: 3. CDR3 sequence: CASSLDRGNQPQHF. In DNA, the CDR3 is TGTGCCAGTAGTCTGGACAGGGGTAATCAGCCCCAGCATTTT. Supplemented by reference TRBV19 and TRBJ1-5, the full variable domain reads DGGITQSPKYLFRKEGQNVTLSCEQNLNHDAMYWYRQDPGQGLRLIYYSQIVNDFQKGDIAEGYSVSREKKESFPLTVTSAQKNPTAFYLCASSLDRGNQPQHFGDGTRLSIL.